Sequencing of this T cell receptor beta chain was carried out in a study of T cells of healthy individuals. Each CDR3 protein is one row after TCRdb ran MiXCR on the 5' RACE reads. The sample consists of 50,000 to 55,000 distinct CDR3 sequences, roughly 15% of them appearing once. This CDR3 is 16 amino acids long. CDR1 KGHDR and CDR2 SFDVKD come from the germline V gene. With 1 base removed from V and 6 bases from J, the gap between germline ends came to 14 bases. A few counts support this clonotype. The sequence was obtained from a human donor in good health. This chain uses TRBV24-1 with TRBJ2-2; D may be TRBD1 (6 bases). In DNA, the CDR3 is TGTGCCACCAGTGATTTCGTTTCACAGGGTGCCGGGGAGCTGTTTTTT. Its protein is CATSDFVSQGAGELFF.